Here is one T cell receptor (beta chain) with its context. PCR was performed a second time for about 7 to 11 cycles using a sample-barcoded 5' primer and a J-beta primer mix. Every molecule of cDNA carried a tag from a template-switch adaptor with 12 random nucleotides. TCRdb ran MiXCR on the 5' RACE reads and lists one entry per CDR3 protein. The sample includes 550,000 to 700,000 distinct CDR3 sequences, roughly 29% seen only once; the top ten take around 18%. CDR3 length equals 14 residues. Germline V CDR1 and CDR2: MNHNS, SASEGT. These data originate in a study of blood T cells in healthy people across ages.

This clonotype originated in a woman in her 70s in good health. Sequenced sample: blood. The genes are TRBV6-1 and TRBJ2-5, with 8 bases identical to TRBD1. The J call could be wrong; TRBJ2-7 is a better fit for the DNA end. As DNA, the CDR3 is TGTGCCAGCAGTGAACACGGACAGGGTTACGAGCAGTACTTC. Its protein is CASSEHGQGYEQYF.